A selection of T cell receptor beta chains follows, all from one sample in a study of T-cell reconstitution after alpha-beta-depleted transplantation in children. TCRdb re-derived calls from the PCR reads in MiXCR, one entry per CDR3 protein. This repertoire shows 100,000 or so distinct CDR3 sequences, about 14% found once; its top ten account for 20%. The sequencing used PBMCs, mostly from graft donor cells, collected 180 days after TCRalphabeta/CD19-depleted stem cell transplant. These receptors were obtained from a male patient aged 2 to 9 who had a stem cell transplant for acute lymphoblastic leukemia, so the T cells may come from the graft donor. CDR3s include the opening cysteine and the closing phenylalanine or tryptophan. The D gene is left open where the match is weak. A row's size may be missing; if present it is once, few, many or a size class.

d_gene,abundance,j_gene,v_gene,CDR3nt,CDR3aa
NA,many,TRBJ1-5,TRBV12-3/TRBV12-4,TGTGCCAGCAGGTCCCGGGACATGTTAGGCAATCAGCCCCAGCATTTT,CASRSRDMLGNQPQHF
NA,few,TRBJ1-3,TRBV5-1,TGCGCCAGCAGCACATGGACCGGCTCTGGAAACACCATATATTTT,CASSTWTGSGNTIYF
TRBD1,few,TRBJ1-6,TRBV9,TGTGCCAGCAGCGCGACAGGGTCGGATTCACCCCTCCACTTT,CASSATGSDSPLHF
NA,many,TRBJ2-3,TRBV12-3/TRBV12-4,TGTGCCAGCAGTTTAGCGGCACCAACTTCGGATACGCAGTATTTT,CASSLAAPTSDTQYF
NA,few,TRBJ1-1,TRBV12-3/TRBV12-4,TGTGCCAGCAGTGGCAGGGGTGGAGTGATCACTGAAGCTTTCTTT,CASSGRGGVITEAFF
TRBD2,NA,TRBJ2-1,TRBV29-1,TGCAGCGTTGGGAAGCGGGGCGCCTACAATGAGCAGTTCTTC,CSVGKRGAYNEQFF
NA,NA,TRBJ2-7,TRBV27,TGTGCCAGCAGTTTCCAGAGGGCCGATGAGCAGTACTTC,CASSFQRADEQYF
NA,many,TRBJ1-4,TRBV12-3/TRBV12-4,TGTGCCAGCAGTTTGGAGGACAGAGGTTGGGGAAAACTGTTTTTT,CASSLEDRGWGKLFF
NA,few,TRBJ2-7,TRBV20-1,TGCAGTGCTAGGTCCAAGTTCTACGAGCAGTACTTC,CSARSKFYEQYF
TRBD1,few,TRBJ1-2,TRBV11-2,TGTGCCAGCAGCACCCCCAGGGGACAGGGCTCTTCTAACTATGGCTACACCTTC,CASSTPRGQGSSNYGYTF
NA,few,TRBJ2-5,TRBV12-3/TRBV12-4,TGTGCCAGCACCCAACAGGGCTCGGAGACCCAGTACTTC,CASTQQGSETQYF
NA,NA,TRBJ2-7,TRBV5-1,TGCGCCAGCAGCCTGGGGAGTGGCGGGGTCTCCTACGAGCAGTACTTC,CASSLGSGGVSYEQYF
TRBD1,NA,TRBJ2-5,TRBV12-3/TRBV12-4,TGTGCCAGCAGACCTACAGGGGTTGAGACCCAGTACTTC,CASRPTGVETQYF
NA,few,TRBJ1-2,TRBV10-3,TGTGCCATCAGTGAGACTAAGTTCGGTTATGGCTACACCTTC,CAISETKFGYGYTF
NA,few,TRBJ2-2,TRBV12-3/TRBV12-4,TGTGCCAGCAGCAGGGCGGCCGGGGAGCTGTTTTTT,CASSRAAGELFF
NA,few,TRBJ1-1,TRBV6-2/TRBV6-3,TGTGCCAGCAGTGCAACGACCGAGAACACTGAAGCTTTCTTT,CASSATTENTEAFF
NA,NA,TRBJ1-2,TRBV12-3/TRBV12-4,TGTGCCAGCAGTTTTGACGGGAGCTATGGCTACACCTTC,CASSFDGSYGYTF
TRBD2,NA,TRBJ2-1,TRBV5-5,TGTGCCAGCAGCTTACTAGCGGGGGGACCTTCAGAGCAGTTCTTC,CASSLLAGGPSEQFF
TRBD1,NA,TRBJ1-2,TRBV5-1,TGCGCCAGCAGCTTGGCCCTACAGGGGACCTATGGCTACACCTTC,CASSLALQGTYGYTF
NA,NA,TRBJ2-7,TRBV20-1,TGCAGTGCTAGAGATTTGAGGACAAGCGACTCCTACGAGCAGTACTTC,CSARDLRTSDSYEQYF
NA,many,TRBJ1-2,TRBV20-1,TGCAGTGCTCTAGACAGCCCTTATGGCTACACCTTC,CSALDSPYGYTF
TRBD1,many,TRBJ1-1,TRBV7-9,TGTGCCAGCAGTGACAGGGGGAGAACTGAAGCTTTCTTT,CASSDRGRTEAFF
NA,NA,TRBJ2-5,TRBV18,TGTGCCAGCTCACCAAAAGGGCCAGAGGGAGAGACCCAGTACTTC,CASSPKGPEGETQYF
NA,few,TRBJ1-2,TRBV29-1,TGCAGCGCCTACAGGGTCTATGGCTACACCTTC,CSAYRVYGYTF
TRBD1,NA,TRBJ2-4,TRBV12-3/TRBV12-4,TGTGCCAGCAGACAGACTCGACAGGGACCAAACATTCAGTACTTC,CASRQTRQGPNIQYF
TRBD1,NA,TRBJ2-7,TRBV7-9,TGTGCCAGCAGCCCGCCGGGGCACAGGGGCTCCTACGAGCAGTACTTC,CASSPPGHRGSYEQYF
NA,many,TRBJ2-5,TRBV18,TGTGCCAGCTCACCACCCCTGGCAGGTGAAGAGACCCAGTACTTC,CASSPPLAGEETQYF
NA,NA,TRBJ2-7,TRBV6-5,TGTGCCAGCAGTTACTCGAGAGGGATTGAATCCTACGAGCAGTACTTC,CASSYSRGIESYEQYF
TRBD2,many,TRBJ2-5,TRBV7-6,TGTGCCAGCAGCTTAGGCGGGAGTCGAGAGACCCAGTACTTC,CASSLGGSRETQYF
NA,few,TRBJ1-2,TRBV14,TGTGCCAGCAGCCAAGTCGGCCCTGGGGGCTACACCTTC,CASSQVGPGGYTF
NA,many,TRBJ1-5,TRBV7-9,TGTGCCAGCAGCTTTGAATATCAGCCCCAGCATTTT,CASSFEYQPQHF
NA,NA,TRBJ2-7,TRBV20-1,TGCAGTGCTACACAGGACGGTTCCTACGAGCAGTACTTC,CSATQDGSYEQYF
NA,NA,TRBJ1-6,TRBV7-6,TGTGCCAGCAGCCAGCTGGTGGGCCTCGGGGGACCCCTCCACTTT,CASSQLVGLGGPLHF
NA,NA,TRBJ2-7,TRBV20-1,TGCAGTGCCCGATTGCGGACAGAGTCCTACGAGCAGTACTTC,CSARLRTESYEQYF
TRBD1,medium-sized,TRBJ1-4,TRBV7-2,TGTGCCAGCAGCTGGGGACAGGCCACCGAAAAACTGTTTTTT,CASSWGQATEKLFF
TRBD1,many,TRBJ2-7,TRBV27,TGTGCCAGCGGGAAAGGGGACAGGGCCTACGAGCAGTACTTC,CASGKGDRAYEQYF
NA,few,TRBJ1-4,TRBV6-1,TGTGCCAGCAGAACGACAGGACTGGGTGAAAAACTGTTTTTT,CASRTTGLGEKLFF